These 21 T cell receptor beta chains originate from one sample sequenced in a study of T cell responses to AZD1222 COVID-19 vaccine. Here immunoSEQ multiplex PCR was the method, and the copy in TCRdb shows in-frame clones only, minus some. The data show about 86,000 clones, around 89% seen once. Sample: peripheral blood, taken 28 days after the second AZD1222 dose. Receptors originate from an adult who received the AZD1222 COVID-19 vaccine.

The chain is built from TRBV13 and TRBJ2-7; TRBD1 might be the D (5 bases). CDR3 length: 14 amino acids. Trimming took off 2 bases at V and 6 bases at J, with 14 bases between the two ends. Per the germline V gene, CDR1 is PRHDT and CDR2 is FYEKMQ (reference sequence). CDR3 DNA: TGTGCCAGCAGCTTAATTTCAGGGAAGACCGAGCAGTACTTC. Amino acids: CASSLISGKTEQYF. Drawing the rest from reference TRBV13 and TRBJ2-7, the complete variable domain is AAGVIQSPRHLIKEKRETATLKCYPIPRHDTVYWYQQGPGQDPQFLISFYEKMQSDKGSIPDRFSAQQFSDYHSELNMSSLELGDSALYFCASSLISGKTEQYFGPGTRLTVT.

V and J are TRBV10-3 and TRBJ1-2, with 11 bases matching TRBD1. Per germline, CDR1 ENHRY and CDR2 SYGVKD. V lost 3 bases to trimming and J lost 8 bases; unmatched junction nucleotides: 8. This CDR3 contains 15 residues. Written as DNA, the CDR3 is TGTGCCATCAGTGACCCGGGACAGGGGGAAGTGGGCTACACCTTC. It yields the protein CAISDPGQGEVGYTF.

V gene TRBV29-1 combines with J gene TRBJ2-7, with 8 positions matching TRBD2. The V gene's germline CDR1 is SQVTM and CDR2 ANQGSEA. The CDR3 is 14 residues long. Germline trimming cut 4 bases from V and 5 bases from J; bases unmatched to any gene: 10. CDR3 nucleotides: TGCAGCGTTGTACTACTAGCGGAGGACCACGAGCAGTACTTC. This translates into CSVVLLAEDHEQYF.

This rearrangement joins TRBV5-4 to TRBJ2-3, with D maybe TRBD2 (7 bases). The CDR3 covers 15 residues. With 4 bases removed from V and 5 bases from J, the gap between germline ends came to 17 bases. From germline, CDR1 is SGHNT and CDR2 YYREEE (reference sequence). The CDR3 loop reads CASSPTGGTRDTQYF. CDR3 bases: TGTGCCAGCAGCCCAACGGGGGGCACACGAGATACGCAGTATTTT.

This sequence joins TRBV9 and TRBJ1-1; 7 bases align to TRBD1. Germline CDR1 and CDR2: SGDLS and YYNGEE. V shed 0 bases, J shed 6 bases, and the junction held 2 bases outside the gene matches. CDR3 length: 13 residues. The CDR3 coding sequence is TGTGCCAGCAGCGTAGAGGGGGCCGCTGAAGCTTTCTTT. This codes for CASSVEGAAEAFF.

The chain employs TRBV6-2 or TRBV6-3 and TRBJ2-2; TRBD2 matches at 9 bases. The V and J ends lost 5 bases and 6 bases, in that order; junction bases with no gene match: 1. This CDR3 is built from 13 residues. CDR1 is MNHEY and CDR2 is SVGEGT in the germline V gene. The CDR3 nucleotides are TGTGCCAGCAGTGCTAGCGGGGCCGGGGAGCTGTTTTTT. Translating gives CASSASGAGELFF.

The V and J genes are TRBV9 and TRBJ1-2; D possibly corresponds to TRBD1 (6 bases). The germline gives CDR1 SGDLS, CDR2 YYNGEE. The CDR3 consists of 14 residues. V dropped 4 bases and J dropped 14 bases, with 24 bases sitting between them. The CDR3 coding sequence is TGTGCCAGCAGCCCCGGGAGGAACAGGGCAATTTTAACCTTC. This codes for CASSPGRNRAILTF.

This chain links TRBV28 with TRBJ2-7; TRBD2 matches 13 bases. The CDR3 contains 16 residues. The V segment lost 5 bases and the J segment 1 base; nucleotides outside the gene matches: 5. Looked up from germline, CDR1 is MDHEN and CDR2 is SYDVKM. The DNA of the CDR3 is TGTGCCAGCAGTCCCCGACTAGCGGGAGGTTCCTACGAGCAGTACTTC. Translation gives CASSPRLAGGSYEQYF.

Points on this clone: The sample contains more than one DNA sequence encoding this CDR3. The chain joins TRBV5-6 to TRBJ1-6; D ambiguous. CDR3 length equals 12 residues. In germline, CDR1 is SGHDT, CDR2 YYEEEE. V lost 4 bases and J lost 7, with 6 bases in between. CDR3 region: CASSPGNSPLHF. In DNA form, the CDR3 reads TGTGCCAGCAGCCCCGGCAATTCACCCCTCCACTTT.

The rearrangement uses TRBV6-4 and TRBJ2-3; D possibly uses TRBD1 or TRBD2 (6 bases each). The CDR3 is 14 residues long. From germline, CDR1 is MRHNA and CDR2 SNTAGT. V gave up 5 bases and J gave up 0 bases, with 9 bases separating them. As DNA, the CDR3 is TGTGCCAGCAGTAAGGGGGGCAGCACAGATACGCAGTATTTT. Its translation is CASSKGGSTDTQYF.

V is TRBV7-2 and J is TRBJ1-2; no clear D. CDR1 and CDR2 from the germline V gene are SGHTA and FQGNSA. The CDR3 covers 16 residues. Trimming took off 0 bases at V and 3 bases at J, with 14 bases between the two ends. CDR3 DNA: TGTGCCAGCAGCTTAGCTATAACCGGGCCTTACTATGGCTACACCTTC. This codes for CASSLAITGPYYGYTF. The whole variable domain, remainder taken from reference TRBV7-2 and TRBJ1-2, is GAGVSQSPSNKVTEKGKDVELRCDPISGHTALYWYRQSLGQGLEFLIYFQGNSAPDKSGLPSDRFSAERTGGSVSTLTIQRTQQEDSAVYLCASSLAITGPYYGYTFGSGTRLTVV.

This chain connects TRBV24-1 to TRBJ2-2; D is undetermined. Trimming pared 1 base from V and 2 bases from J, leaving 13 bases between. CDR1 is KGHDR, CDR2 SFDVKD, per germline. The CDR3 sequence is 17 residues long. The CDR3 here is CATSDFPGSSNTGELFF. DNA of the CDR3: TGTGCCACCAGTGATTTCCCCGGGTCATCCAACACCGGGGAGCTGTTTTTT.

V gene TRBV9 combines with J gene TRBJ1-1; D is unresolved. Between the trimmed V and J ends, which lost 0 bases and 0 bases, there was a span of 6 bases. This CDR3 spans 14 amino acids. Germline CDR1 reads SGDLS; CDR2 reads YYNGEE. In DNA form, the CDR3 reads TGTGCCAGCAGCGTAGAAGGGATGAACACTGAAGCTTTCTTT. This encodes CASSVEGMNTEAFF.

The V and J genes are TRBV27 and TRBJ1-5; D is unresolved. The germline gives CDR1 MNHEY, CDR2 SMNVEV (reference sequence). The V end lost 2 bases, the J end lost 1 base, and 12 bases lay between the germline ends. This CDR3 region has 16 residues. The CDR3 region has the DNA TGTGCCAGCAGTTTAGTGGCTCATATCAGCAATCAGCCCCAGCATTTT. This translates into CASSLVAHISNQPQHF.

The chain employs TRBV18 and TRBJ2-2; the match to TRBD1 covers 7 bases. J lost 5 bases, V lost 0 bases, and 15 bases had no gene match. Germline V gene data show CDR1 as KGHSH and CDR2 as LQKENI. The CDR3 has 19 amino acids. CDR3 residues: CASSPPIRGMAALTGELFF. In DNA form, the CDR3 reads TGTGCCAGCTCACCACCAATCAGGGGGATGGCGGCGCTTACCGGGGAGCTGTTTTTT.

As for this clone: The germline gene is not matched at one end of the junction; a read error may be the cause. This chain uses TRBV7-7 with TRBJ2-2, with TRBD1 matching over 7 bases. The CDR3 totals 15 residues. CDR1 and CDR2 (germline): SSHAT, FNYEAQ (reference sequence). CDR3 sequence (DNA): TGTGCTAGCAGTCACGAAACAGGGGTCCGCGGGGAGCTGTTTTTT. Translated, it gives CASSHETGVRGELFF.

The V and J genes are TRBV11-3 and TRBJ2-3; D may correspond to TRBD1 or TRBD2 (5 bases each). Trimming took off 1 base at V and 1 base at J, with 15 bases between the two ends. CDR1 SGHNT and CDR2 YENEEA come from the germline V gene. This CDR3 region has 17 residues. CDR3 in DNA: TGTGCCAGCAGCTTAGCCCACGGGACCGGGGGCACAGATACGCAGTATTTT. Translating it yields CASSLAHGTGGTDTQYF.

The chain couples TRBV5-1 to TRBJ2-5; maybe TRBD1 (6 bases). Germline loops: CDR1 SGHRS, CDR2 YFSETQ. The CDR3 totals 14 residues. The V end lost 3 bases, the J end lost 3 bases, and 12 bases lay between the germline ends. This chain's CDR3 is CASSYGQSEETQYF. The DNA of the CDR3 is TGCGCCAGCAGCTACGGACAGTCCGAAGAGACCCAGTACTTC.

The J gene is TRBJ1-2, the V gene TRBV13; D is undetermined. Germline CDR1 PRHDT, CDR2 FYEKMQ (reference sequence). The CDR3 is 16 residues long. V was clipped by 0 bases and J by 4 bases, with 15 bases between them. The CDR3 nucleotides read TGTGCCAGCAGCTTAGGATGGGTCCGCAGAACCTATGGCTACACCTTC. It specifies CASSLGWVRRTYGYTF.

V gene TRBV6-5 combines with J gene TRBJ2-7; weak D call: TRBD2 (5 bases). The germline V gene has CDR1 MNHEY and CDR2 SVGAGI. V shed 4 bases and J shed 2 bases, with 12 bases lying between them. This CDR3 is 14 amino acids long. The CDR3, as DNA: TGTGCCAGCAGTTCATCGGCCGGGGCCTACGAGCAGTACTTC. Residues: CASSSSAGAYEQYF.

Only one count was recorded for this clone. The V gene is TRBV7-8, the J gene TRBJ1-1; a possible D gene is TRBD1 (6 bases). The CDR3 has 15 residues. Per germline, CDR1 SGHVS and CDR2 FQNEAQ. V was shortened by 3 bases and J by 1 base, with 12 bases between the two germline ends. The CDR3 DNA reads TGTGCCAGCAGCTTTGTCGGGGGCCCGAACACTGAAGCTTTCTTT. This codes for CASSFVGGPNTEAFF.